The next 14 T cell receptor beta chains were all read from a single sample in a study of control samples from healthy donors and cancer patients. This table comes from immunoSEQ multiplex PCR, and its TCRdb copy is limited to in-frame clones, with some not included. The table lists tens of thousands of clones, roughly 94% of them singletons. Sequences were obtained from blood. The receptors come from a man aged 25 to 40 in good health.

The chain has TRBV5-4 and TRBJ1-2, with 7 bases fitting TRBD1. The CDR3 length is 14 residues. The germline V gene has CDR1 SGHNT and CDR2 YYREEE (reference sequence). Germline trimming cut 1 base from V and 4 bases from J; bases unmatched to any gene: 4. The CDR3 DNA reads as TGTGCCAGCAGCTTGTCAGGGGGACTCTATGGCTACACCTTC. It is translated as CASSLSGGLYGYTF. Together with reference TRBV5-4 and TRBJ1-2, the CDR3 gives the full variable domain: ETGVTQSPTHLIKTRGQQVTLRCSSQSGHNTVSWYQQALGQGPQFIFQYYREEENGRGNFPPRFSGLQFPNYSSELNVNALELDDSALYLCASSLSGGLYGYTFGSGTRLTVV.

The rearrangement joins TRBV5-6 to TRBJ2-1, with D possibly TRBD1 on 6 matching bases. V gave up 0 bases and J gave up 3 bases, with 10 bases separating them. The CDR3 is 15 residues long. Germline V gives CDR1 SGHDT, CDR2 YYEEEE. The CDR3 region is CASSLENRDYNEQFF. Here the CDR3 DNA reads TGTGCCAGCAGCTTGGAGAACAGGGACTACAATGAGCAGTTCTTC.

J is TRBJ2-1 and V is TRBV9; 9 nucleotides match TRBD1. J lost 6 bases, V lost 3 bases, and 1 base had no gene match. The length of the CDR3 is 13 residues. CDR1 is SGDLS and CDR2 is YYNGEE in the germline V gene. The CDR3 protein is CASSGTGVNEQFF. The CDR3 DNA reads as TGTGCCAGCAGCGGGACAGGGGTCAATGAGCAGTTCTTC.

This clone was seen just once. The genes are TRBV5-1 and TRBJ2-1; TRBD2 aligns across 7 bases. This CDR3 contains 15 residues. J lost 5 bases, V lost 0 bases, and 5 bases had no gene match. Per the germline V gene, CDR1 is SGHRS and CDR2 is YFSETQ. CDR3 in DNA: TGCGCCAGCAGCTTGGTTGGGGGAGGGCACAATGAGCAGTTCTTC. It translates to CASSLVGGGHNEQFF.

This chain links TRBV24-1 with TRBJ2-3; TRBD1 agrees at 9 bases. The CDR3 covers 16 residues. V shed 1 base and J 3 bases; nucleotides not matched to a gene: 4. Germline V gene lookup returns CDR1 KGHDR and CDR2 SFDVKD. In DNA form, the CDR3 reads TGTGCCACCAGTGATTTTCTGACAGGGGGGACAGATACGCAGTATTTT. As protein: CATSDFLTGGTDTQYF.

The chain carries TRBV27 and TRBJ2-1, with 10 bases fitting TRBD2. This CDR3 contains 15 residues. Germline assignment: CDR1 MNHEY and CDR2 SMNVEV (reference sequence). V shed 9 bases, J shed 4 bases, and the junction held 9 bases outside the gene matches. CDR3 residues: CASISWTSGYNEQFF. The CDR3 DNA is TGTGCCAGTATCTCCTGGACTAGCGGATACAATGAGCAGTTCTTC.

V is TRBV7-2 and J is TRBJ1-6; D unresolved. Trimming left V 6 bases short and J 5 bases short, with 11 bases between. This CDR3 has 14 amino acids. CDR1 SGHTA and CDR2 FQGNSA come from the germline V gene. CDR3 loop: CASRRVGHNSPLHF. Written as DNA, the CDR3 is TGTGCCAGCAGGCGGGTAGGCCATAATTCACCCCTCCACTTT.

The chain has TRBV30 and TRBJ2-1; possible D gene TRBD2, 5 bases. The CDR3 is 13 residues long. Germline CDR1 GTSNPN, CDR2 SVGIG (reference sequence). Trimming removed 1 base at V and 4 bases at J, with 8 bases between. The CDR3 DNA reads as TGTGCCTGGAGTGGGGCGGGTTACAATGAGCAGTTCTTC. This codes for CAWSGAGYNEQFF.

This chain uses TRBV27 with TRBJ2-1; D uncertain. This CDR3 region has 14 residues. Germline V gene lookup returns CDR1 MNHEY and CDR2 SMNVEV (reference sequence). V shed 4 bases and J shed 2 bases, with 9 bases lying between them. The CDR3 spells CASSSGRTYNEQFF. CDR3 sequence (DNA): TGTGCCAGCAGTTCTGGGCGAACCTACAATGAGCAGTTCTTC.

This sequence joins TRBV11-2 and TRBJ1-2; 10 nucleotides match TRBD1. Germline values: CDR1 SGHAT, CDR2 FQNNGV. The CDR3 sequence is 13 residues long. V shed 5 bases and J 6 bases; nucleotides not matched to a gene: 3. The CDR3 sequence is CASSHGTGDGYTF. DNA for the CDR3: TGTGCCAGCAGCCATGGGACAGGGGATGGCTACACCTTC. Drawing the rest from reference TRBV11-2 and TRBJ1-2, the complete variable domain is EAGVAQSPRYKIIEKRQSVAFWCNPISGHATLYWYQQILGQGPKLLIQFQNNGVVDDSQLPKDRFSAERLKGVDSTLKIQPAKLEDSAVYLCASSHGTGDGYTFGSGTRLTVV.

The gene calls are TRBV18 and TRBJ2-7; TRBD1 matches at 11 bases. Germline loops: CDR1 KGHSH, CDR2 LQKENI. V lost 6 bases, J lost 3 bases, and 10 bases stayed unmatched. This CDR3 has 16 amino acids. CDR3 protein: CASSQTLGTGGYEQYF. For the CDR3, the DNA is TGTGCCAGCTCCCAGACCCTCGGGACAGGGGGCTACGAGCAGTACTTC.

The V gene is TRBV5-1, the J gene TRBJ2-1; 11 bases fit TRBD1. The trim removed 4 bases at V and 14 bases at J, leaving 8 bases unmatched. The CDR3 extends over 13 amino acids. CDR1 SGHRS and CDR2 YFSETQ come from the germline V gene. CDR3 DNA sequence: TGCGCCAGCAGCAGGGACAGGGGGAACTATGAGTTCTTC. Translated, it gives CASSRDRGNYEFF.

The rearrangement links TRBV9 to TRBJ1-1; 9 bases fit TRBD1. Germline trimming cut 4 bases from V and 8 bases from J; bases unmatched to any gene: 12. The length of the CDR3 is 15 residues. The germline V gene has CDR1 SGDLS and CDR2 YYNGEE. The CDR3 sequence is CASSPGQGRTTEAFF. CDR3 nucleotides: TGTGCCAGCAGCCCGGGACAGGGACGAACAACCGAAGCTTTCTTT.

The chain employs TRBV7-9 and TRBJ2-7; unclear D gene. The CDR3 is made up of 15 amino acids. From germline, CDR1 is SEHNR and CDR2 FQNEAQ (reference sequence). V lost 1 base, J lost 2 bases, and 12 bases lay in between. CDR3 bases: TGTGCCAGCAGCTTAGAAACGCCGGACCCCTACGAGCAGTACTTC. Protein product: CASSLETPDPYEQYF.